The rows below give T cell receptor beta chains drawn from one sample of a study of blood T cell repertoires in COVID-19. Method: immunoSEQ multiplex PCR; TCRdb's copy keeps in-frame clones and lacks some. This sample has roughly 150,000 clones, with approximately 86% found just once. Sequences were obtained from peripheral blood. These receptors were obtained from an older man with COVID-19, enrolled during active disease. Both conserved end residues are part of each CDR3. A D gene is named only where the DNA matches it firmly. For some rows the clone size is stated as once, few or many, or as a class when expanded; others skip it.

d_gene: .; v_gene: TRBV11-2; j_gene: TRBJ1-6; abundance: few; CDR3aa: CASSPEGGTPLHF; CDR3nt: TGTGCCAGCAGCCCCGAGGGGGGGACACCCCTCCACTTT
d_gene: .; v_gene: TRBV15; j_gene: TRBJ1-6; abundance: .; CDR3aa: CATSRATGIFGSPLHF; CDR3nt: TGTGCCACCAGCAGAGCCACGGGTATTTTTGGTTCACCCCTCCACTTT
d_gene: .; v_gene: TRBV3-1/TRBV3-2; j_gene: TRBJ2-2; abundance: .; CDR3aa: CASSPGHIDGELFF; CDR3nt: TGTGCCAGCAGCCCGGGACATATAGACGGGGAGCTGTTTTTT
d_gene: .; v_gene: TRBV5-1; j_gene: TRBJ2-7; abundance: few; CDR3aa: CASSRGHRIKNDYEQYF; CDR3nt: TGCGCCAGCAGCCGTGGCCACAGAATTAAAAACGACTACGAGCAGTACTTC
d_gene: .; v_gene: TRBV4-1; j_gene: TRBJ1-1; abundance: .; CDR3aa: CASSQVDNRYTEAFF; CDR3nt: TGCGCCAGCAGCCAAGTCGATAATCGGTACACTGAAGCTTTCTTT
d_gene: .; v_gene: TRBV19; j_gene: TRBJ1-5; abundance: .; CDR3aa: CASSIGTVNQPQHF; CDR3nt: TGTGCCAGTAGTATAGGGACAGTTAATCAGCCCCAGCATTTT
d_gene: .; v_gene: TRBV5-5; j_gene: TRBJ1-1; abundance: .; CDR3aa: CASSAAGPGTEAFF; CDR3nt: TGTGCCAGCAGCGCGGCGGGGCCGGGGACTGAAGCTTTCTTT
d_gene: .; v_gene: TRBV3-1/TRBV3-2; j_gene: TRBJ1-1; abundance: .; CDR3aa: CASSPDHLRGAFF; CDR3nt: TGTGCCAGCAGCCCCGACCACCTAAGAGGAGCTTTCTTT
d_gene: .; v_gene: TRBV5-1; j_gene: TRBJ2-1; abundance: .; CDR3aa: CASRVVLGQNNEQFF; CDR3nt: TGCGCCAGCAGGGTGGTTCTAGGACAGAACAATGAGCAGTTCTTC
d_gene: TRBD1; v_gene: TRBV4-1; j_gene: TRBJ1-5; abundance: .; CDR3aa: CASSQDWETGAEQPQHF; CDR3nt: TGCGCCAGCAGCCAAGATTGGGAGACAGGGGCGGAGCAGCCCCAGCATTTT
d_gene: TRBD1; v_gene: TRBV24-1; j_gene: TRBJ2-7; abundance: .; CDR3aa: CATSGGQYYEQYF; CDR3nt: TGTGCCACCAGTGGGGGACAGTACTACGAGCAGTACTTC
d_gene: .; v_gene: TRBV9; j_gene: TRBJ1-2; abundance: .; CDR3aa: CASSVGTSGYTF; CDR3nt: TGTGCCAGCAGCGTAGGGACATCTGGCTACACCTTC
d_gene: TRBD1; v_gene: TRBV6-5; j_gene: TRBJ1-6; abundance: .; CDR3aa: CASSPGQTNNSPLHF; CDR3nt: TGTGCCAGCAGTCCGGGACAGACAAATAATTCACCCCTCCACTTT
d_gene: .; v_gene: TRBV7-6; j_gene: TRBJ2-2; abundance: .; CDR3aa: CASSLVPSPTGELFF; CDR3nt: TGTGCCAGCAGCTTAGTGCCTAGTCCCACCGGGGAGCTGTTTTTT
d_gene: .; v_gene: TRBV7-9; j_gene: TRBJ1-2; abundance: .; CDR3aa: CASSAGTNYGYTF; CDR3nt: TGTGCCAGCAGCGCCGGGACAAATTATGGCTACACCTTC
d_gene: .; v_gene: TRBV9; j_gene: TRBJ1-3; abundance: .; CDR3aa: CASSVGQGGNTIYF; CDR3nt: TGTGCCAGCAGCGTAGGCCAGGGTGGAAACACCATATATTTT
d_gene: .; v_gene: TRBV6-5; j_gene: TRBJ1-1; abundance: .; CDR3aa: CASTLGVGTEAFF; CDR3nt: TGTGCCAGCACCCTCGGGGTGGGCACTGAAGCTTTCTTT
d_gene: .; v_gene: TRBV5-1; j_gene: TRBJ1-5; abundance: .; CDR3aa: CASSLSGQNRDPNQPQHF; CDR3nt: TGCGCCAGCAGCTTGTCAGGCCAAAACAGGGATCCGAATCAGCCCCAGCATTTT
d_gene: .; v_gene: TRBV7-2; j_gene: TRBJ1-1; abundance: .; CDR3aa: CASSLARFRSTEAFF; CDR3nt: TGTGCCAGCAGCTTAGCTAGGTTCCGGAGCACTGAAGCTTTCTTT
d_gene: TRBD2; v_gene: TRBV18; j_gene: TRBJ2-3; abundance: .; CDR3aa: CASTGLAYTDTQYF; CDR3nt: TGTGCCAGCACGGGACTAGCCTATACAGATACGCAGTATTTT
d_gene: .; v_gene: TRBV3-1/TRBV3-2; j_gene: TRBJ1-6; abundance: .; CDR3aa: CASSQEFYNSPLHF; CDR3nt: TGTGCCAGCAGCCAGGAGTTCTATAATTCACCCCTCCACTTT
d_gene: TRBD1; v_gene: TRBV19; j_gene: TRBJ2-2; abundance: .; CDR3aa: CASNRGQGYTGELFF; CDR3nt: TGTGCCAGTAACCGGGGACAGGGTTACACCGGGGAGCTGTTTTTT
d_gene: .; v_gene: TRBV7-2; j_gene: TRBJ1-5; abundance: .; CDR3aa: CASSTIRDTLWNQPQHF; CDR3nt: TGTGCCAGCAGCACAATCCGGGACACCCTGTGGAATCAGCCCCAGCATTTT
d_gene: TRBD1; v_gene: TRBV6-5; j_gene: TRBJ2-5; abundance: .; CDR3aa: CASKDREGEETQYF; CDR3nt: TGTGCCAGTAAGGACAGGGAAGGCGAAGAGACCCAGTACTTC
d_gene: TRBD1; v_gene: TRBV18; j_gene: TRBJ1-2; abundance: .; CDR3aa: CASSRDRSEGYTF; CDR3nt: TGTGCCAGCTCGCGGGACAGGTCAGAAGGCTACACCTTC
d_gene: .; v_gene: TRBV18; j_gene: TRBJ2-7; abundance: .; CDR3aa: CASSPTRGWEQYF; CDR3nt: TGTGCCAGCTCACCGACCCGGGGGTGGGAGCAGTACTTC
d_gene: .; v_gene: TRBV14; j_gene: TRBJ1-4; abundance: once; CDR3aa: CASSQDREKLFF; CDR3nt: TGTGCCAGCAGCCAAGACAGAGAAAAACTGTTTTTT
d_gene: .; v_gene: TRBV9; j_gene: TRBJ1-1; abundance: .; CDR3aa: CASSVNRDGEAFF; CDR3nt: TGTGCCAGCAGCGTCAACAGGGACGGTGAAGCTTTCTTT
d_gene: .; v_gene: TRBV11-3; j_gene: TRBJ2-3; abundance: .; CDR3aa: CASSPGAPDTQYF; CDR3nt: TGTGCCAGCAGCCCGGGTGCCCCCGATACGCAGTATTTT
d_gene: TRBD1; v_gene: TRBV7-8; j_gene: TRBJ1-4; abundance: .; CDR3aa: CASSLPGGEKLFF; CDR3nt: TGTGCCAGCAGCTTACCAGGGGGCGAAAAACTGTTTTTT
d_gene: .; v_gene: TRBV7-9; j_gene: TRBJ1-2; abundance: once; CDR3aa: CASSPDIGQFRGYTF; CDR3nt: TGTGCCAGCAGCCCAGATATCGGACAGTTTCGGGGCTACACCTTC
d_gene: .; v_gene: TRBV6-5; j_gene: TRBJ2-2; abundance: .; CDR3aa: CASKFGVGAGELFF; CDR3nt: TGTGCCAGCAAATTCGGGGTCGGCGCCGGGGAGCTGTTTTTT
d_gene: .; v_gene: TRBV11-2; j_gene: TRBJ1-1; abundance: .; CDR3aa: CASSDPGRDTEAFF; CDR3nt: TGTGCCAGCAGCGACCCAGGGCGAGACACTGAAGCTTTCTTT
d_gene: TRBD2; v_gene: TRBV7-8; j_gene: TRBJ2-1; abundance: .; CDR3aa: CASSPWTSGGSAEQFF; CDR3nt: TGTGCCAGCAGCCCCTGGACTAGCGGGGGATCAGCGGAGCAGTTCTTC
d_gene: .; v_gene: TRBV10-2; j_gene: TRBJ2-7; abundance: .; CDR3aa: CASRGDEQYF; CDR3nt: TGCGCCAGCCGCGGGGACGAGCAGTACTTC
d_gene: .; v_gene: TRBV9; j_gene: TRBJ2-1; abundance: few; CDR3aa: CASSGRESSYNEQFF; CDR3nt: TGTGCCAGCAGCGGCCGGGAGAGCTCCTACAATGAGCAGTTCTTC
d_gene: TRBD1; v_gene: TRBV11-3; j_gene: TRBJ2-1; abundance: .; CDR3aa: CASSLDGTGINEQFF; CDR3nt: TGTGCCAGCAGCTTAGATGGGACAGGGATCAATGAGCAGTTCTTC
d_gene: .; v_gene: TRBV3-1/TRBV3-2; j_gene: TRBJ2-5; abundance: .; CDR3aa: CASSQGTGWTWETQYF; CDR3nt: TGTGCCAGCAGCCAAGGCACAGGGTGGACCTGGGAGACCCAGTACTTC
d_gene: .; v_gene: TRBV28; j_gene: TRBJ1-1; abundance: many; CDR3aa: CASSFRGRALGPTEAFF; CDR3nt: TGTGCCAGCAGTTTTCGAGGGCGGGCCTTAGGCCCCACTGAAGCTTTCTTT
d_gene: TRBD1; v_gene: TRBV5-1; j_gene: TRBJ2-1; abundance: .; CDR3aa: CASSSTGGDDGNEQFF; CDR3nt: TGCGCCAGCAGCTCGACAGGGGGCGATGATGGGAATGAGCAGTTCTTC
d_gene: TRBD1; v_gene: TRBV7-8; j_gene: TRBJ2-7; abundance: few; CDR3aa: CASSFRDSSYEQYF; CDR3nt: TGTGCCAGCAGCTTCCGGGACAGCTCCTACGAGCAGTACTTC
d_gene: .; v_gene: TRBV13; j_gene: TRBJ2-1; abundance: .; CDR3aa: CASSPPGGHTYNEQFF; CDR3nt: TGTGCCAGCAGCCCCCCCGGGGGGCATACCTACAATGAGCAGTTCTTC
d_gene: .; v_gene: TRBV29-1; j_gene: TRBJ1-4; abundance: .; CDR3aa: CSVVSGNEKLFF; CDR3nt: TGCAGCGTTGTATCCGGTAATGAAAAACTGTTTTTT
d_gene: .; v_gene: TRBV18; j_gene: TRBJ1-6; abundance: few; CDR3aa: CASSPPGVNSPLHF; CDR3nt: TGTGCCAGCTCACCACCAGGGGTTAATTCACCCCTCCACTTT
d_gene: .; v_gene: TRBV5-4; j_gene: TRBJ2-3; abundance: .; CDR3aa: CASSPDNRANTDTQYF; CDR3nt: TGTGCCAGCAGCCCTGACAACAGGGCAAACACAGATACGCAGTATTTT
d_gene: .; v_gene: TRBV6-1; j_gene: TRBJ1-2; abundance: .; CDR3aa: CASSEFPGPYGYTF; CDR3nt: TGTGCCAGCAGTGAATTTCCAGGTCCCTATGGCTACACCTTC
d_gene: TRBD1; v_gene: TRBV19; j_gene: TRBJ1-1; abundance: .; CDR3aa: CASTSQGAGEAFF; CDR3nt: TGTGCCAGTACCTCGCAGGGGGCAGGTGAAGCTTTCTTT
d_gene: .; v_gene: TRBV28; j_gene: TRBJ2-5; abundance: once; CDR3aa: CASSTRDLGETQYF; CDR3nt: TGTGCCAGCTCCACCCGGGATCTTGGAGAGACCCAGTACTTC